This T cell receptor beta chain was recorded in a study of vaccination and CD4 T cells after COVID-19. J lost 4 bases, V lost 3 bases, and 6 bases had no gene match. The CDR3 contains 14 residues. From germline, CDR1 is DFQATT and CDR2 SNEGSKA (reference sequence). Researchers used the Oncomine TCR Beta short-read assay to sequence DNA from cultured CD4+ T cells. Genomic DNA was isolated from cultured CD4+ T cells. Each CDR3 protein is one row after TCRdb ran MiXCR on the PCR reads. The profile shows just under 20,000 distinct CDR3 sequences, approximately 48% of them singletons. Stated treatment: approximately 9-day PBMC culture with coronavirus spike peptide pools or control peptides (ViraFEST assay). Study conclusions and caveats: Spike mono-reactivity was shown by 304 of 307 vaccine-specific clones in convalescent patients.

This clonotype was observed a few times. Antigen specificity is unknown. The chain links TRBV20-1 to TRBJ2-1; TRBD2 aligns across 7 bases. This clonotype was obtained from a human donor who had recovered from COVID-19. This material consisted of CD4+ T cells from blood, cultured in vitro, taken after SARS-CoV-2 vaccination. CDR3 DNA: TGCAGTGCTAGGAGGAGCGGGACGTACAATGAGCAGTTCTTC. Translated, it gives CSARRSGTYNEQFF.